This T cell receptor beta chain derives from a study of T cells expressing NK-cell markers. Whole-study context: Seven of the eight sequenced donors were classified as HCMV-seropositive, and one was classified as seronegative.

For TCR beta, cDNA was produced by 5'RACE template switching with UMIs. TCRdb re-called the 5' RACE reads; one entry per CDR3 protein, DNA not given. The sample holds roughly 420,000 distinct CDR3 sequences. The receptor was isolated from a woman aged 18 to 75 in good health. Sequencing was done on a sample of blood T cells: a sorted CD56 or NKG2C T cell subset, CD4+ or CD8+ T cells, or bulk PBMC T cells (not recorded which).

CDR3 in amino acids: CASGNPRTGLNEQFF. The chain recombines TRBV12-3 or TRBV12-4 with TRBJ2-1; with no DNA, the TCRdb D assignment of TRBD1 cannot be verified. There are 15 residues in the CDR3.